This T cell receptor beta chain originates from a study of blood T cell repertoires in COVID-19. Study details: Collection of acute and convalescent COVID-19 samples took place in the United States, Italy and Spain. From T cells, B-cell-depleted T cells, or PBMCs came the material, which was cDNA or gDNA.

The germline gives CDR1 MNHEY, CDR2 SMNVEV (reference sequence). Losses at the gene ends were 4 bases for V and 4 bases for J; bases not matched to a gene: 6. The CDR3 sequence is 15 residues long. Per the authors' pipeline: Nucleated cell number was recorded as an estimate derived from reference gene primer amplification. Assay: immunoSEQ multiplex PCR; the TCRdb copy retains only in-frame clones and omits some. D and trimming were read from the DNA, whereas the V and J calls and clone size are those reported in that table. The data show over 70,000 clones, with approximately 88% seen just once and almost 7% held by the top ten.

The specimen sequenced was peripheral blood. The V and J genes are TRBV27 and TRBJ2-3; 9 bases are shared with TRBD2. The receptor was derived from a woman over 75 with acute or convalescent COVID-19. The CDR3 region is CASSSWRGGPDTQYF. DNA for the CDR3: TGTGCCAGCAGTTCCTGGCGGGGGGGCCCAGATACGCAGTATTTT.